These 23 T cell receptor beta chains were all obtained from the same sample, sequenced in a study of cytomegalovirus exposure and HLA in healthy donors. Primers: 60 Vbeta forward and 13 Jbeta reverse. Assay used: immunoSEQ multiplex PCR; TCRdb lists only in-frame clones, some missing. The table has 150,000 to 200,000 clones, roughly 77% seen once. Sequenced material: PBMCs. These receptors all come from a woman between 50 and 59 years old in good health and CMV-seronegative.

The chain uses TRBV4-1 and TRBJ2-2; tentative D call: TRBD1 (5 bases). Between the trimmed V and J ends, which lost 5 bases and 7 bases, there was a span of 20 bases. The CDR3 loop spans 16 amino acids. Germline values: CDR1 MGHRA, CDR2 YSYEKL. The CDR3 nucleotides are TGCGCCAGCAGCTCCACGGACACAGTCGTAGGCGGGGAGCTGTTTTTT. Translation gives CASSSTDTVVGGELFF.

The chain carries TRBV6-6 and TRBJ1-1; D not resolved. Trimming shortened V by 7 bases and J by 1 base, and 7 bases separated the two germline ends. The CDR3 is 12 amino acids. Per germline, CDR1 MNHNY and CDR2 SVGAGI (reference sequence). Here the CDR3 reads CASTPGNTEAFF. The CDR3 nucleotides read TGTGCCAGCACCCCCGGGAACACTGAAGCTTTCTTT.

The chain couples TRBV28 to TRBJ1-5; D is perhaps TRBD1 (6 bases). CDR1 and CDR2 (germline): MDHEN, SYDVKM. Trimming cost V 5 bases and J 4 bases, with 12 bases left between them. This CDR3 is 14 amino acids long. The chain's CDR3 is CASSLVTGNQPQHF. The CDR3 DNA reads as TGTGCCAGCAGTCTAGTTACAGGGAATCAGCCCCAGCATTTT.

This sequence joins TRBV6-5 and TRBJ1-2, with D maybe TRBD1 (5 bases). The V gene's germline CDR1 is MNHEY and CDR2 SVGAGI. V gave up 3 bases and J gave up 3 bases, with 11 bases separating them. The CDR3 spans 14 residues. The CDR3 coding sequence is TGTGCCAGCAGTTATTGGGGGGGGGACTATGGCTACACCTTC. This gives the protein CASSYWGGDYGYTF.

This sequence joins TRBV7-2 and TRBJ1-1, with D possibly TRBD1 on 6 matching bases. Trimming removed 5 bases from V and 1 base from J, with 14 bases in between. Germline CDR1 is SGHTA and CDR2 is FQGNSA. The CDR3 contains 15 residues. Written as DNA, the CDR3 is TGTGCCAGCAGCCCCCGAGCCAGGGGGAACACTGAAGCTTTCTTT. Translating gives CASSPRARGNTEAFF.

The chain couples TRBV4-1 to TRBJ1-5; D is possibly TRBD1 (5 bases). The germline gives CDR1 MGHRA, CDR2 YSYEKL. The V and J ends lost 1 base and 3 bases respectively, with 10 bases between them. The CDR3 extends over 15 amino acids. This chain's CDR3 is CASSQVPGDNQPQHF. The CDR3 nucleotides are TGCGCCAGCAGCCAAGTGCCGGGGGACAATCAGCCCCAGCATTTT.

This clone was seen more than once but under ten times. The chain uses TRBV7-9 and TRBJ2-5; perhaps TRBD2 as D (6 bases). CDR3 size: 14 residues. V was cut by 5 bases and J by 4 bases, with 14 bases left in between. Germline CDR1 reads SEHNR; CDR2 reads FQNEAQ (reference sequence). CDR3 in DNA: TGTGCCAGCAGCAACCACCGGAGGGGAGAGACCCAGTACTTC. Translating gives CASSNHRRGETQYF.

V gene TRBV29-1 combines with J gene TRBJ2-2; D is perhaps TRBD2 (5 bases). The CDR3 loop spans 16 amino acids. Between the trimmed V and J ends, which lost 4 bases and 0 bases, there was a span of 15 bases. CDR1 SQVTM and CDR2 ANQGSEA come from the germline V gene. The CDR3 here is CSVGPPGNPNTGELFF. The DNA of the CDR3 is TGCAGCGTTGGGCCCCCCGGGAATCCGAACACCGGGGAGCTGTTTTTT.

This rearrangement joins TRBV6-6 to TRBJ1-2; D unclear. From germline, CDR1 is MNHNY and CDR2 SVGAGI (reference sequence). CDR3 size: 11 residues. V gave up 10 bases and J gave up 8 bases, with 14 bases separating them. CDR3 in DNA: TGTGCCACCCGGGTTGAGTCGGGCTACACCTTC. Protein sequence: CATRVESGYTF.

V and J are TRBV7-9 and TRBJ1-3; 7 bases match TRBD1. With V trimmed by 0 bases and J by 4 bases, 3 bases remained unmatched. From germline, CDR1 is SEHNR and CDR2 FQNEAQ (reference sequence). CDR3 length equals 15 residues. The CDR3 spells CASSLATGSGNTIYF. CDR3 coding DNA: TGTGCCAGCAGCTTAGCGACAGGGTCCGGAAACACCATATATTTT.

In DNA, the CDR3 is TGCGCCAGCAGCTTAGCGGGGGGGATCCAAGAGACCCAGTACTTC. Protein: CASSLAGGIQETQYF. The J gene is TRBJ2-5, the V gene TRBV5-1, with 10 bases matching TRBD2. Germline assignment: CDR1 SGHRS and CDR2 YFSETQ. Trimming cost V 2 bases and J 1 base; bases outside gene matches: 2. CDR3 length: 15 amino acids.

V gene TRBV27 combines with J gene TRBJ1-1, with a tentative D call TRBD1 (5 bases). With 4 bases removed from V and 3 bases from J, the gap between germline ends came to 12 bases. This CDR3 is 14 amino acids long. Germline CDR1 MNHEY, CDR2 SMNVEV (reference sequence). CDR3 protein: CASSSGGRDTEAFF. CDR3 nucleotide sequence: TGTGCCAGCAGTTCGGGGGGGAGGGACACTGAAGCTTTCTTT.

Only a few counts were recorded for this clone. The gene calls are TRBV6-6 and TRBJ1-2; D might be TRBD1 (5 bases). The ends were cut back, 4 bases at V and 3 bases at J, with 9 bases in the middle. Germline CDR1 reads MNHNY; CDR2 reads SVGAGI (reference sequence). This CDR3 is 13 amino acids long. The CDR3 DNA is TGTGCCAGCAGTTTAGACAGCGACTATGGCTACACCTTC. Residues: CASSLDSDYGYTF.

The chain has TRBV5-4 and TRBJ2-1; 7 bases agree with TRBD1. The CDR3 covers 16 residues. The V segment lost 4 bases and the J segment 2 bases; nucleotides outside the gene matches: 9. Per the germline V gene, CDR1 is SGHNT and CDR2 is YYREEE (reference sequence). The CDR3 spells CASSIMTGSAYNEQFF. In nucleotides, the CDR3 is TGTGCCAGCAGCATAATGACAGGGTCTGCCTACAATGAGCAGTTCTTC. Full variable domain (missing parts from reference TRBV5-4 and TRBJ2-1): ETGVTQSPTHLIKTRGQQVTLRCSSQSGHNTVSWYQQALGQGPQFIFQYYREEENGRGNFPPRFSGLQFPNYSSELNVNALELDDSALYLCASSIMTGSAYNEQFFGPGTRLTVL.

The chain links TRBV27 to TRBJ2-3; D is possibly TRBD2 (6 bases). Germline V CDR1 and CDR2: MNHEY, SMNVEV (reference sequence). This CDR3 region has 13 residues. V was pared by 6 bases and J by 4 bases, with 11 bases between. CDR3 DNA sequence: TGTGCCAGCAGGGGGTGGGGGGCAGATACGCAGTATTTT. Its translation: CASRGWGADTQYF.

The chain is built from TRBV5-1 and TRBJ2-5; TRBD1 agrees at 7 bases. CDR1 is SGHRS and CDR2 is YFSETQ in the germline V gene. Trimming took 0 bases from V and 1 from J; bases not matched to a gene: 6. There are 16 residues in the CDR3. The CDR3 here is CASSLAPTGVQETQYF. The CDR3 DNA reads as TGCGCCAGCAGCTTGGCCCCTACAGGGGTCCAAGAGACCCAGTACTTC. Complete variable domain (other parts from reference TRBV5-1 and TRBJ2-5): KAGVTQTPRYLIKTRGQQVTLSCSPISGHRSVSWYQQTPGQGLQFLFEYFSETQRNKGNFPGRFSGRQFSNSRSEMNVSTLELGDSALYLCASSLAPTGVQETQYFGPGTRLLVL.

The gene calls are TRBV28 and TRBJ2-5; D gene unclear. The germline CDR1 and CDR2 sequences are MDHEN and SYDVKM. V lost 6 bases to trimming and J lost 3 bases, with 5 bases between them. The CDR3 is 11 residues long. The CDR3 bases are TGTGCCAGCAGCCCAAAAGAGACCCAGTACTTC. This codes for CASSPKETQYF.

The CDR3 reads CASSRQGRLNTEAFF. DNA of the CDR3: TGTGCCAGCAGTCGACAGGGTCGGTTAAACACTGAAGCTTTCTTT. The genes are TRBV27 and TRBJ1-1, with 7 bases lining up with TRBD1. The CDR3 sequence is 15 residues long. CDR1 is MNHEY and CDR2 is SMNVEV in the germline V gene (reference sequence). The V and J ends lost 5 bases and 2 bases, in that order; junction bases with no gene match: 8.

The V and J genes are TRBV13 and TRBJ2-7, with TRBD1 matching 7 bases. The CDR3 runs to 15 residues. With V trimmed by 5 bases and J by 0 bases, 7 bases remained unmatched. Per germline, CDR1 PRHDT and CDR2 FYEKMQ (reference sequence). The CDR3 region has the DNA TGTGCCAGCAGCCCCCTCGGGACAGCCTCCTACGAGCAGTACTTC. Amino acid sequence: CASSPLGTASYEQYF. Full variable domain (remainder filled in from reference TRBV13 and TRBJ2-7): AAGVIQSPRHLIKEKRETATLKCYPIPRHDTVYWYQQGPGQDPQFLISFYEKMQSDKGSIPDRFSAQQFSDYHSELNMSSLELGDSALYFCASSPLGTASYEQYFGPGTRLTVT.

This chain connects TRBV28 to TRBJ1-1, with TRBD1 identical over 8 bases. Germline V gene data show CDR1 as MDHEN and CDR2 as SYDVKM. Germline trimming cut 1 base from V and 10 bases from J; bases unmatched to any gene: 14. This CDR3 comprises 16 residues. The CDR3 reads CASSLFTTGEGPLAFF. The CDR3, as DNA: TGTGCCAGCAGTTTATTCACGACAGGGGAGGGCCCTTTAGCTTTCTTT.

The V gene is TRBV28, the J gene TRBJ1-1; 8 bases align to TRBD1. The J segment lost 5 bases and the V segment lost 0 bases, leaving 2 bases of the junction unmatched. Germline values: CDR1 MDHEN, CDR2 SYDVKM. CDR3 length: 14 amino acids. The CDR3 bases are TGTGCCAGCAGTTTATGGACAGGGGAAACTGAAGCTTTCTTT. Translating it yields CASSLWTGETEAFF.

This chain links TRBV19 with TRBJ2-7; perhaps TRBD1 as D (5 bases). The length of the CDR3 is 13 residues. The germline gives CDR1 LNHDA, CDR2 SQIVND (reference sequence). With 6 bases removed from V and 4 bases from J, the gap between germline ends came to 13 bases. The CDR3 loop reads CASSHTGPYEQYF. CDR3 nucleotides: TGTGCCAGTAGCCACACAGGCCCGTACGAGCAGTACTTC.

The chain is built from TRBV28 and TRBJ2-2; TRBD1 agrees at 7 bases. The CDR3 runs to 14 residues. V gave up 6 bases and J gave up 7 bases; unmatched junction bases: 8. Germline values: CDR1 MDHEN, CDR2 SYDVKM. CDR3 coding DNA: TGTGCCAGCAGGGAGACAGGGTCTGGCGGGGAGCTGTTTTTT. As protein: CASRETGSGGELFF. Using reference TRBV28 and TRBJ2-2 for the parts outside the CDR3, the full variable domain is DVKVTQSSRYLVKRTGEKVFLECVQDMDHENMFWYRQDPGLGLRLIYFSYDVKMKEKGDIPEGYSVSREKKERFSLILESASTNQTSMYLCASRETGSGGELFFGEGSRLTVL.